The text below deals with one T cell receptor (beta chain). Different DNA sequences within this sample yield the same CDR3. In the original processing: Scientists estimated how many nucleated cells there were by amplifying reference gene primers. Sequencing used immunoSEQ multiplex PCR; TCRdb keeps in-frame clones, though not all of them. V, J and clone size were drawn from that table, and D and trimming were deduced from the DNA. The table lists about 330,000 clones, over 75% of them singletons. Symptom resolution, clearance, or two negative PCRs marked donors in Cohort 3 as recovered. This sample was included in a study of blood T cell repertoires in COVID-19. The overall study: Samples representing acute and convalescent COVID-19 were sourced from the United States, Italy and Spain. From T cells, B-cell-depleted T cells, or PBMCs came the material, which was cDNA or gDNA.

The TCR comes from a woman aged 18-29 years who had recovered from COVID-19. Sequencing used PBMCs or T cells enriched from blood (not recorded which).

The CDR3 DNA sequence: TGTGCCAGCAGCTTGACGGTCAATCAGCCCCAGCATTTT. Its translation: CASSLTVNQPQHF. The V call is TRBV5-5, the J call TRBJ1-5; D gene ambiguous. The CDR3 runs 13 residues. The V end was cut by 1 base, the J end by 3 bases, with 5 bases between. From germline, CDR1 is SGHKS and CDR2 YYEKEE (reference sequence).